This section outlines one T cell receptor (beta chain) sequence together with its context. The ends were cut back, 3 bases at V and 2 bases at J, with 10 bases in the middle. The CDR3 covers 15 residues. Germline V CDR1 and CDR2: KGHSH, LQKENI. This entry is derived from a study of blood T cell repertoires in COVID-19. About the study: Acute-phase and convalescent COVID-19 samples originated in the United States, Italy and Spain. T cells, B-cell-depleted T cells, or PBMCs supplied cDNA or gDNA.

In the study's own analysis: Using reference gene primer amplification, nucleated cell counts were estimated. The repertoire was sequenced with immunoSEQ multiplex PCR; TCRdb's copy has only in-frame clones and lacks some. That table is the source of V, J and clone size, and D and trimming were worked out from the DNA. The data show under 150,000 clones, around three quarters seen once. The chain combines TRBV18 with TRBJ2-2, with D tentatively TRBD2 (5 bases). The sample consisted of peripheral blood. The TCR originated in an elderly man with acute or convalescent COVID-19. CDR3 protein: CASSPASGNTGELFF. Here the CDR3 DNA reads TGTGCCAGCTCACCGGCGAGCGGCAACACCGGGGAGCTGTTTTTT.